This TCR beta chain was profiled in a study of long-term antiretroviral therapy in people with HIV. The run of the v3.0 immunoSEQ assay was at survey level. Clones were read by immunoSEQ multiplex PCR, and TCRdb kept only the in-frame ones, dropping some. The data contain about 22,000 clones, 79% of them seen just once; the ten biggest clones take up roughly a tenth. Study-wide results and caveats: Clones expanded before ART dominated the repertoire at all time points. Increased diversity was seen after ART, yet it remained lower than in transplant donor controls. Older ART regimens may have been in use when blood was drawn between about 2004 and 2018.

The CDR3 is made up of 14 amino acids. The V end lost 6 bases, the J end lost 7 bases, and 16 bases lay between the germline ends. CDR1 and CDR2 (germline): SEHNR, FQNEAQ (reference sequence). Comment on this clone: Its matching antigen is unknown.

The sequences come from unsorted PBMCs, collected 4.1 years after starting antiretroviral therapy. The chain joins TRBV7-9 to TRBJ2-1; perhaps TRBD2 as D (5 bases). This TCR was recovered from a woman aged 35 to 49 with HIV. The CDR3, as DNA: TGTGCCAGCAGATCCGGGCTAAGGGAGAATGAGCAGTTCTTC. Translation gives CASRSGLRENEQFF. The variable domain in full, completed from reference TRBV7-9 and TRBJ2-1, reads DTGVSQNPRHKITKRGQNVTFRCDPISEHNRLYWYRQTLGQGPEFLTYFQNEAQLEKSRLLSDRFSAERPKGSFSTLEIQRTEQGDSAMYLCASRSGLRENEQFFGPGTRLTVL.